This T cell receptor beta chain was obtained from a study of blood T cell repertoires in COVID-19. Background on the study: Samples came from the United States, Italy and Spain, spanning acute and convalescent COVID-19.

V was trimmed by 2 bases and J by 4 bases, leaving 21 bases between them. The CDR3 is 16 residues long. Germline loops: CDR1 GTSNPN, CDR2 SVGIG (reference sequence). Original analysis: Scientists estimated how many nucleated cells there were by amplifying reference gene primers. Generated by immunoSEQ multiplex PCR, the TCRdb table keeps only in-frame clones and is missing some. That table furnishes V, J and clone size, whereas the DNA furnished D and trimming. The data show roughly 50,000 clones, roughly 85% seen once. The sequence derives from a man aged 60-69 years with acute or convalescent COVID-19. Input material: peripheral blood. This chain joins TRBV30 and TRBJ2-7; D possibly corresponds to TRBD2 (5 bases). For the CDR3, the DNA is TGTGCCTGGAGTCCCGCCGCTTCCGGGAATATGTACGAGCAGTACTTC. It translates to CAWSPAASGNMYEQYF.